This T cell receptor beta chain was obtained from a study of blood T cell repertoires in COVID-19. The length of the CDR3 is 16 residues. Germline assignment: CDR1 SNHLY and CDR2 FYNNEI. V lost 7 bases to trimming and J lost 3 bases, with 18 bases between them. Authors' processing steps: How many nucleated cells were present was estimated from reference gene primer amplification. TCRdb keeps only in-frame clones here, not all; method: immunoSEQ multiplex PCR. V and J calls plus clone size are reproduced from that table; the DNA served to infer D and trimming. The sample records under 100,000 clones, around 90% being singletons.

The rearrangement uses TRBV2 and TRBJ2-2, with a tentative D call TRBD1 (6 bases). The sample comprised peripheral blood. The sequence was obtained from a man aged 60 to 75 with COVID-19, enrolled during active disease. This CDR3 reads CASTGGVRGYTGELFF. CDR3 sequence (DNA): TGTGCCAGCACCGGAGGCGTCAGGGGATACACCGGGGAGCTGTTTTTT.